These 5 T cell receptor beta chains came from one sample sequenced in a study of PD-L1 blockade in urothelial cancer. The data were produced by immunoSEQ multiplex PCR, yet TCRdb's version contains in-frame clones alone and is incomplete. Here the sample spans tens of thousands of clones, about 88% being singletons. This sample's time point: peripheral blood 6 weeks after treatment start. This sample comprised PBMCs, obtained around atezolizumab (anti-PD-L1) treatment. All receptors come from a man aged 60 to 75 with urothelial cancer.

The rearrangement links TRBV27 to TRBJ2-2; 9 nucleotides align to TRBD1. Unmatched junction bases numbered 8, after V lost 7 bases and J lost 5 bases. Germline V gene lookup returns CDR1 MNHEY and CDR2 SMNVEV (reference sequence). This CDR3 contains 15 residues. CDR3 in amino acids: CASNPGQGGTGELFF. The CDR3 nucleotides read TGTGCCAGCAATCCGGGACAGGGTGGGACCGGGGAGCTGTTTTTT.

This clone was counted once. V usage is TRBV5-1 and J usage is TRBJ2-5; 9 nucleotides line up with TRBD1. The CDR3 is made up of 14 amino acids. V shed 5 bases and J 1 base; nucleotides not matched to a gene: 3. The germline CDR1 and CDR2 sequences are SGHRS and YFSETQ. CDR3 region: CASRVTGGQETQYF. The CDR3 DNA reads TGCGCCAGCAGAGTGACAGGGGGCCAAGAGACCCAGTACTTC.

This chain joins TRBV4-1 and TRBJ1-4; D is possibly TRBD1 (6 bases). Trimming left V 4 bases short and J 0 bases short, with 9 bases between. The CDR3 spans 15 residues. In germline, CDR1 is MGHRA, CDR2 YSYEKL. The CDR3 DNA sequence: TGCGCCAGCAGCCGTCAGGGGTCAACTAATGAAAAACTGTTTTTT. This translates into CASSRQGSTNEKLFF.

The CDR3 nucleotides read TGTGCCAGCAGTTATGGACAAAACACTGAAGCTTTCTTT. The encoded protein is CASSYGQNTEAFF. The V call is TRBV6-5, the J call TRBJ1-1, with a tentative D call TRBD1 (5 bases). Germline-derived CDR1 and CDR2 are MNHEY and SVGAGI. The CDR3 is 13 amino acids. Trimming cost V 3 bases and J 2 bases, with 7 bases left between them.

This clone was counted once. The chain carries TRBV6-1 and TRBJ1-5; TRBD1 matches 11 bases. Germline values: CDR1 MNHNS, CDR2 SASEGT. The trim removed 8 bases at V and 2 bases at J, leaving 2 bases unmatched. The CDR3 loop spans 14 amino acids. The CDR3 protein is CASGQGAGNQPQHF. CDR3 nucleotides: TGTGCCAGCGGACAGGGGGCAGGCAATCAGCCCCAGCATTTT.